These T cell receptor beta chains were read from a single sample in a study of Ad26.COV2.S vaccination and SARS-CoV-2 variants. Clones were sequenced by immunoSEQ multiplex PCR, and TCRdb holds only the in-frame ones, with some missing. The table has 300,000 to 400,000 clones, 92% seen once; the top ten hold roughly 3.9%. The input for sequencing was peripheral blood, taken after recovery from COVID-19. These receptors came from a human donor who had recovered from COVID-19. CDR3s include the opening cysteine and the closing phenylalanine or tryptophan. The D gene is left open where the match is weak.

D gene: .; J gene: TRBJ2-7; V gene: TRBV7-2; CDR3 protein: CASSPLGGQVEQYF
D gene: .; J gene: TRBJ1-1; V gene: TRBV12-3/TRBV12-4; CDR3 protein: CASSFRGNTEAFF
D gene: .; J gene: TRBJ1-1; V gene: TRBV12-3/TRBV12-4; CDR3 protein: CASGQPEAFF
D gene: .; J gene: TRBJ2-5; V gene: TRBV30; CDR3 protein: CAWPLRTAVQETQYF
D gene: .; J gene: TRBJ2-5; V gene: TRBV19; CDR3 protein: CASSIPQETQYF
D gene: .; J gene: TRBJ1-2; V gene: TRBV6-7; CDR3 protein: CATRLPGINYGYTF
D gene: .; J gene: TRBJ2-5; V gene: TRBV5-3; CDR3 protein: CARSLEDGEIQETQYF
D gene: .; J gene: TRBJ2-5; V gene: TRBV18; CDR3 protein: CASSPSRGVGGQETQYF
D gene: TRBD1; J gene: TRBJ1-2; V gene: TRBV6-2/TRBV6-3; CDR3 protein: CASSPDRAYGYTF
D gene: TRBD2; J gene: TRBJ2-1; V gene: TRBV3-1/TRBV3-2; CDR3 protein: CASSRVLAGGLHNEQFF
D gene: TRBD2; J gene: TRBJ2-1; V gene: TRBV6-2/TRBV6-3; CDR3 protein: CASSYPQAGSYNEQFF
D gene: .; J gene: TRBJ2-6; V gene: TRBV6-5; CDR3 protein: CASSYGNSGANVLTF
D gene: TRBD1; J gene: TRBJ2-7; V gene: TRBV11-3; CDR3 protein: CASSARTGIDEQYF
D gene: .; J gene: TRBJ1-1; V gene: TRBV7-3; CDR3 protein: CASSLAARNTEAFF
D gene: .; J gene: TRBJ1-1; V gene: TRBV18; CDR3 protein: CASSPRGVMNTEAFF
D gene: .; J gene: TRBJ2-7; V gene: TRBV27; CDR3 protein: CASSLRQGTSFEQYF
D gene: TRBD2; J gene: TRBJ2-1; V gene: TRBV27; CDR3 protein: CASNAQRGGYNEQFF
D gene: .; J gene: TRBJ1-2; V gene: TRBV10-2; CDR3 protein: CASSESRRASNYGYTF
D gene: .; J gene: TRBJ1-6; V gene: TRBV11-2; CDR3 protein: CASSLEGSYNSPLHF
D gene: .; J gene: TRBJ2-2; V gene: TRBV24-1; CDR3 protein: CATSAEQWGPGDSNTGELFF
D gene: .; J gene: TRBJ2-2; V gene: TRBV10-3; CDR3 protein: CAISGQGGTGELFF
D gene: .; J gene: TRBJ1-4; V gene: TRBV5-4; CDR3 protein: CASSLRGTPRVDEKLFF
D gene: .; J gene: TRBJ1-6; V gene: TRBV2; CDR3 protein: CASSPIMGGVGSPLHF
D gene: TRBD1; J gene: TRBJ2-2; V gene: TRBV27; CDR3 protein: CASTGDRTNTGELFF
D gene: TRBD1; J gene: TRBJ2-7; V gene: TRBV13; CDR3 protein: CASSPDRGPVYEQYF
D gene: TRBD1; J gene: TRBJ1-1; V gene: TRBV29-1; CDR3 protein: CSGRQGSETEAFF
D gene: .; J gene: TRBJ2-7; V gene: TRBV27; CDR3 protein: CASSLYSGPSSYEQYF
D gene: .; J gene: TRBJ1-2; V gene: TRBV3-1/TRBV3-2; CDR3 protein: CASSQEGGYTF
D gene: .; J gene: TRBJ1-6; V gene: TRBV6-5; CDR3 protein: CASLGQNYSPLHF
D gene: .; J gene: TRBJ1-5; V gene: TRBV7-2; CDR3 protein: CASSLEYRQPQHF
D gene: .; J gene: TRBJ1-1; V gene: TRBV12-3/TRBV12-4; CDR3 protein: CASSLILSEAFF
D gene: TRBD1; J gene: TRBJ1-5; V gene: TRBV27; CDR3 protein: CASSPTRTGKSFNQPQHF
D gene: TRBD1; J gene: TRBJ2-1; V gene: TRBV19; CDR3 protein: CASSIAATGVNYNEQFF
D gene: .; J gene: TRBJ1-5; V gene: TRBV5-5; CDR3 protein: CASSLGTINQPQHF
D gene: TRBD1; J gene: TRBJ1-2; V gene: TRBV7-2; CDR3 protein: CASSLVSGGAYGYTF
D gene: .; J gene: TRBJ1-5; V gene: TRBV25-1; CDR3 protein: CASSEYGQPQHF
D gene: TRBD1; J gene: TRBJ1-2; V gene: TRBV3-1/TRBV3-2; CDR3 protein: CAIPTGEIYGYTF
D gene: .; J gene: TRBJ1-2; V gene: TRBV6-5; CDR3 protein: CASSSSRGYGYTF
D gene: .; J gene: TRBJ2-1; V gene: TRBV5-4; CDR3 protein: CASSPGGLSSYNEQFF